Below, one TCR beta chain is given with its context. What it recognizes is unknown. Investigators reverse transcribed all isolated RNA, so they sequenced expressed TCRB transcripts. Repertoires were generated with immunoSEQ multiplex PCR, while TCRdb's copy carries only in-frame clones and drops some. The data show roughly 170,000 clones, about 12% seen once. V lost 5 bases, J lost 6 bases, and 10 bases stayed unmatched. The germline V gene has CDR1 LNHDA and CDR2 SQIVND (reference sequence). The CDR3 runs to 15 residues. The data stem from a study of beta chain features in type 1 diabetes. Whole-study findings and limits: Patients with type 1 diabetes showed fewer VDJ junction insertions and more deletions. An over-representation of cells with high TCR expression could result from cDNA sequencing. Among patients, naive, central memory and Treg TCRB repertoires appeared more similar than among healthy donors.

CD4+ naive, central memory, regulatory and stem cell-like memory cells were sorted via CD45RO/CCR7/CD25/CD127/CD95/CD27. This receptor was identified in a woman aged 18 to 35 in good health. The sequencing input was central memory CD4+ T cells from blood. The V call is TRBV19, the J call TRBJ1-5; 7 bases align to TRBD1. CDR3 sequence reads: CASSWDSGVGQPQHF. CDR3 DNA sequence: TGTGCCAGTAGTTGGGACAGCGGAGTAGGTCAGCCCCAGCATTTT.